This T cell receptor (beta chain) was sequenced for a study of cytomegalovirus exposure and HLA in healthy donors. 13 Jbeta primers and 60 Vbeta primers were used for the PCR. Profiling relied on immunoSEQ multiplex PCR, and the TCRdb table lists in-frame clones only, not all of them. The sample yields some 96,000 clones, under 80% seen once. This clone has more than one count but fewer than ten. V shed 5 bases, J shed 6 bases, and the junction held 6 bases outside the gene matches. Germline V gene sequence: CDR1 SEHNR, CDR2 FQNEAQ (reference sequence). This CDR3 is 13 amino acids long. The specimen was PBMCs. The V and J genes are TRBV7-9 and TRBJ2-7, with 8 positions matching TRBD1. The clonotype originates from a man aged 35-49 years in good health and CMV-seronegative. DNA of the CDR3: TGTGCCAGCAGCACGGACAGGGTCGGCGAGCAGTACTTC. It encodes CASSTDRVGEQYF.